The rows below give T cell receptor beta chains drawn from one sample of a study of T cell repertoires in cytomegalovirus infection. TCRdb reprocessed the reads with MiXCR, giving one entry per CDR3 protein. Altogether around 180,000 distinct CDR3 sequences are present, 28% being singletons, with the ten largest covering around 29%. Sequencing was done on a sample of PBMCs. These TCRs come from a human donor in good health (CMV status not recorded). Some clones in this sample may be carry-over from other donors' samples. Each CDR3 is given with its conserved first and last residue. The order of the fields is V gene, D gene, J gene, clone size, CDR3 protein, CDR3 DNA. D genes are given only for firm matches. Clone size is stated in some rows and not others, as once, few, many or a class when expanded.

V gene: TRBV5-4; D gene: -; J gene: TRBJ1-1; clone size: -; CDR3 protein: CASSQQGQNTEAFF; CDR3 DNA: TGTGCCAGCAGCCAACAGGGCCAGAACACTGAAGCTTTCTTT
V gene: TRBV6-1; D gene: TRBD1; J gene: TRBJ2-7; clone size: -; CDR3 protein: CASTTPTGTYEQYF; CDR3 DNA: TGTGCCAGCACCACCCCGACAGGGACCTACGAGCAGTACTTC
V gene: TRBV4-3; D gene: -; J gene: TRBJ2-1; clone size: once; CDR3 protein: CASSQDWDLRGEQFF; CDR3 DNA: TGCGCCAGCAGCCAAGATTGGGACCTTAGGGGTGAGCAGTTCTTC
V gene: TRBV30; D gene: -; J gene: TRBJ2-6; clone size: -; CDR3 protein: CAWSAYSGANVLTF; CDR3 DNA: TGTGCCTGGAGCGCGTACTCTGGGGCCAACGTCCTGACTTTC
V gene: TRBV20-1; D gene: -; J gene: TRBJ2-2; clone size: many; CDR3 protein: CSARDHGREVTGELFF; CDR3 DNA: TGCAGTGCTAGAGACCACGGCAGGGAAGTAACCGGGGAGCTGTTTTTT
V gene: TRBV20-1; D gene: TRBD1; J gene: TRBJ2-2; clone size: -; CDR3 protein: CSARSGTGRGTGELFF; CDR3 DNA: TGCAGTGCTAGATCAGGGACAGGGCGAGGCACCGGGGAGCTGTTTTTT
V gene: TRBV19; D gene: -; J gene: TRBJ2-7; clone size: -; CDR3 protein: CASSIWGPSYEQYF; CDR3 DNA: TGTGCCAGTAGTATTTGGGGGCCCTCCTACGAGCAGTACTTC
V gene: TRBV12-3/TRBV12-4; D gene: TRBD1; J gene: TRBJ1-1; clone size: few; CDR3 protein: CASSPRDRVGTEAFF; CDR3 DNA: TGTGCCAGCAGTCCTCGGGACAGGGTTGGCACTGAAGCTTTCTTT
V gene: TRBV29-1; D gene: -; J gene: TRBJ1-5; clone size: few; CDR3 protein: CSVEQGQGQPQHF; CDR3 DNA: TGCAGCGTTGAACAGGGACAAGGTCAGCCCCAGCATTTT
V gene: TRBV25-1; D gene: TRBD1; J gene: TRBJ2-2; clone size: -; CDR3 protein: CASTSGGLTGELFF; CDR3 DNA: TGTGCCAGCACCTCAGGGGGCCTGACCGGGGAGCTGTTTTTT
V gene: TRBV7-9; D gene: -; J gene: TRBJ2-1; clone size: few; CDR3 protein: CASSLEGGWTQFF; CDR3 DNA: TGTGCCAGCAGCTTAGAAGGTGGATGGACCCAGTTCTTC
V gene: TRBV7-8; D gene: TRBD2; J gene: TRBJ2-5; clone size: many; CDR3 protein: CASSLPAEAGGLSKYQETQYF; CDR3 DNA: TGTGCCAGCAGCTTGCCGGCAGAAGCGGGGGGTCTCTCCAAGTACCAAGAGACCCAGTACTTC
V gene: TRBV28; D gene: TRBD1; J gene: TRBJ2-1; clone size: -; CDR3 protein: CASSIGGTGRNEQFF; CDR3 DNA: TGTGCCAGCAGCATAGGAGGGACAGGCCGTAATGAGCAGTTCTTC
V gene: TRBV7-2; D gene: -; J gene: TRBJ2-5; clone size: few; CDR3 protein: CASSLMLGETQYF; CDR3 DNA: TGTGCCAGCAGCTTAATGCTTGGAGAGACCCAGTACTTC
V gene: TRBV29-1; D gene: -; J gene: TRBJ2-7; clone size: -; CDR3 protein: CSVGTIGDSEQYF; CDR3 DNA: TGCAGCGTTGGGACCATTGGGGACTCCGAGCAGTACTTC
V gene: TRBV29-1; D gene: -; J gene: TRBJ1-1; clone size: -; CDR3 protein: CSVVVSRALVRNTEAFF; CDR3 DNA: TGCAGCGTTGTGGTTTCGAGGGCACTGGTTAGGAACACTGAAGCTTTCTTT
V gene: TRBV5-4; D gene: -; J gene: TRBJ1-1; clone size: -; CDR3 protein: CASSLDRASTEAFF; CDR3 DNA: TGTGCCAGCAGCTTGGACAGGGCGAGCACTGAAGCTTTCTTT
V gene: TRBV19; D gene: TRBD1; J gene: TRBJ1-2; clone size: -; CDR3 protein: CASSPRGQGALYGYTF; CDR3 DNA: TGTGCCAGTAGCCCGAGGGGACAGGGGGCTCTCTATGGCTACACCTTC
V gene: TRBV5-6; D gene: TRBD1; J gene: TRBJ1-2; clone size: -; CDR3 protein: CASTPGTGGSYDYGYTF; CDR3 DNA: TGTGCCAGCACCCCCGGGACAGGGGGCTCTTATGACTATGGCTACACCTTC
V gene: TRBV4-1; D gene: TRBD1; J gene: TRBJ1-3; clone size: -; CDR3 protein: CASSQSAGGTSGNTIYF; CDR3 DNA: TGCGCCAGCAGCCAATCGGCAGGGGGGACGTCTGGAAACACCATATATTTT
V gene: TRBV29-1; D gene: -; J gene: TRBJ2-2; clone size: -; CDR3 protein: CSVVGGVGGELFF; CDR3 DNA: TGCAGCGTTGTAGGGGGAGTTGGCGGGGAGCTGTTTTTT
V gene: TRBV15; D gene: TRBD1; J gene: TRBJ1-5; clone size: few; CDR3 protein: CATSSTGQGAEPQHF; CDR3 DNA: TGTGCCACCAGCAGTACGGGACAGGGGGCAGAGCCCCAGCATTTT
V gene: TRBV7-2; D gene: TRBD1; J gene: TRBJ1-2; clone size: many; CDR3 protein: CASRRRAGQGGYGYTF; CDR3 DNA: TGTGCCAGCAGGCGGCGAGCGGGACAGGGAGGCTATGGCTACACCTTC
V gene: TRBV7-2; D gene: -; J gene: TRBJ2-7; clone size: -; CDR3 protein: CASRLRWGDEQYF; CDR3 DNA: TGTGCCAGCCGCCTGAGATGGGGAGACGAGCAGTACTTC
V gene: TRBV7-2; D gene: -; J gene: TRBJ1-6; clone size: -; CDR3 protein: CASSPTGENSPLHF; CDR3 DNA: TGTGCCAGCAGCCCTACGGGGGAAAATTCACCCCTCCACTTT
V gene: TRBV6-5; D gene: -; J gene: TRBJ1-2; clone size: few; CDR3 protein: CASTEGTPRGGYTF; CDR3 DNA: TGTGCCAGCACCGAGGGGACCCCTCGGGGGGGCTACACCTTC
V gene: TRBV12-5; D gene: TRBD2; J gene: TRBJ2-1; clone size: few; CDR3 protein: CASGSAGTSGGASSYNEQFF; CDR3 DNA: TGTGCTAGTGGTTCCGCCGGGACTAGCGGGGGGGCAAGCTCCTACAATGAGCAGTTCTTC
V gene: TRBV29-1; D gene: TRBD1; J gene: TRBJ1-2; clone size: -; CDR3 protein: CSSLTGGYGYTF; CDR3 DNA: TGCAGCTCCTTGACAGGGGGCTATGGCTACACCTTC
V gene: TRBV7-2; D gene: TRBD1; J gene: TRBJ1-4; clone size: many; CDR3 protein: CASSLVGTGGSDEKLFF; CDR3 DNA: TGTGCCAGCAGCTTAGTAGGGACAGGGGGCTCGGATGAAAAACTGTTTTTT
V gene: TRBV20-1; D gene: TRBD2; J gene: TRBJ2-7; clone size: -; CDR3 protein: CSARDGGASRLSYEQYF; CDR3 DNA: TGCAGTGCTAGAGACGGGGGGGCCTCCCGCCTGTCCTACGAGCAGTACTTC
V gene: TRBV7-9; D gene: -; J gene: TRBJ2-7; clone size: few; CDR3 protein: CASSLGPLGFKYF; CDR3 DNA: TGTGCCAGCAGCTTAGGACCCCTGGGCTTTAAGTACTTC
V gene: TRBV10-3; D gene: -; J gene: TRBJ2-2; clone size: few; CDR3 protein: CAISESQADTGELFF; CDR3 DNA: TGTGCCATCAGTGAGTCGCAGGCGGACACCGGGGAGCTGTTTTTT
V gene: TRBV10-2; D gene: -; J gene: TRBJ2-7; clone size: few; CDR3 protein: CASSESQGGEGYEQYF; CDR3 DNA: TGCGCCAGCAGTGAGTCTCAAGGAGGCGAGGGCTACGAGCAGTACTTC
V gene: TRBV5-1; D gene: -; J gene: TRBJ2-5; clone size: -; CDR3 protein: CASSAQEGETQYF; CDR3 DNA: TGCGCCAGCAGCGCTCAGGAGGGAGAGACCCAGTACTTC
V gene: TRBV6-2/TRBV6-3; D gene: TRBD1; J gene: TRBJ1-1; clone size: -; CDR3 protein: CASSYGAGGYGTEAFF; CDR3 DNA: TGTGCCAGCAGTTACGGGGCAGGGGGCTATGGCACTGAAGCTTTCTTT
V gene: TRBV11-2; D gene: -; J gene: TRBJ1-2; clone size: -; CDR3 protein: CASSHQPSYGYTF; CDR3 DNA: TGTGCCAGCAGCCACCAACCTTCCTATGGCTACACCTTC
V gene: TRBV4-1; D gene: TRBD1; J gene: TRBJ1-2; clone size: -; CDR3 protein: CASSQDWDSPYGYTF; CDR3 DNA: TGCGCCAGCAGCCAAGACTGGGACAGCCCCTATGGCTACACCTTC
V gene: TRBV7-3; D gene: TRBD1; J gene: TRBJ1-1; clone size: few; CDR3 protein: CASSYQPPGQVMNTEAFF; CDR3 DNA: TGTGCCAGCAGCTATCAACCCCCGGGACAGGTGATGAACACTGAAGCTTTCTTT
V gene: TRBV7-9; D gene: -; J gene: TRBJ1-1; clone size: -; CDR3 protein: CASSWTALNTEAFF; CDR3 DNA: TGTGCCAGCAGCTGGACAGCGCTGAACACTGAAGCTTTCTTT